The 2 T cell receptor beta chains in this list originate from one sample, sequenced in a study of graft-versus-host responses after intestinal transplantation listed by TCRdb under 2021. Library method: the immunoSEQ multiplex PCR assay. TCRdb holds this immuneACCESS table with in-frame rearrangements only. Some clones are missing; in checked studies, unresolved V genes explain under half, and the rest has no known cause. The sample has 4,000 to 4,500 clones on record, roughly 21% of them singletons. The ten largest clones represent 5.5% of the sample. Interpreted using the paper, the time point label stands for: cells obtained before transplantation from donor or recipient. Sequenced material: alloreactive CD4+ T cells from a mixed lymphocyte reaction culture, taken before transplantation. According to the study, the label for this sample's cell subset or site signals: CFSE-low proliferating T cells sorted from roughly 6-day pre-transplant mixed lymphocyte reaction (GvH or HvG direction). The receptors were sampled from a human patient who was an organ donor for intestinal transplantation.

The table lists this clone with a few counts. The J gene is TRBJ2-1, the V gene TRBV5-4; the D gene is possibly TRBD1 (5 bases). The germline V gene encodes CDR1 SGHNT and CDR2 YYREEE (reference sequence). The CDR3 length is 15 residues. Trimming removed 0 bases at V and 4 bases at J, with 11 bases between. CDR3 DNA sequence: TGTGCCAGCAGCTTGGCCAGGGTTTCGTACAATGAGCAGTTCTTC. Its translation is CASSLARVSYNEQFF.

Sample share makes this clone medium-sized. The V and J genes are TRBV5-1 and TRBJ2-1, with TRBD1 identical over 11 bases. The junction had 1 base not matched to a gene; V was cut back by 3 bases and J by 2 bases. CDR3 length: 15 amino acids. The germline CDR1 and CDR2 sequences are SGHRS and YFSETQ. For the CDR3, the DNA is TGCGCCAGCAGCTGGGGACAGGGGGCCTACAATGAGCAGTTCTTC. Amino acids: CASSWGQGAYNEQFF.